This entry is about one TCR beta chain. This sample was taken from a study of cytotoxic CD8 clonotypes in ibrutinib-treated CLL. The protocol was immunoSEQ multiplex PCR, while the TCRdb copy is restricted to in-frame clones and leaves out a portion. The table lists around 33,000 clones, about half of them singletons, with 15% to 20% in the top ten. The CDR3 loop spans 12 amino acids. Trimming cost V 3 bases and J 4 bases, with 6 bases left between them. Germline values: CDR1 SEHNR, CDR2 FQNEAQ (reference sequence). The source is a human donor with chronic lymphocytic leukemia. This rearrangement joins TRBV7-9 to TRBJ1-2; D unclear. This sample comprised PBMCs, obtained before ibrutinib treatment. In DNA form, the CDR3 reads TGTGCCAGCAGCTTGGATCGCTATGGCTACACCTTC. It specifies CASSLDRYGYTF.